The 19 T cell receptor beta chains below come from one sample, sequenced in a study of T cell responses to AZD1222 COVID-19 vaccine. Generated by immunoSEQ multiplex PCR, the TCRdb table keeps only in-frame clones and is missing some. Among 100,000 to 150,000 clones, roughly 90% were seen once, and the ten largest hold roughly 1.6%. Here the sequenced sample was peripheral blood, taken on day 0 of AZD1222 vaccination. Receptors were obtained from an adult in good health.

The chain couples TRBV28 to TRBJ1-6; D gene ambiguous. Per germline, CDR1 MDHEN and CDR2 SYDVKM. The V end lost 7 bases, the J end lost 6 bases, and 19 bases lay between the germline ends. This CDR3 contains 16 residues. Here the CDR3 DNA reads TGTGCCAGCATCCTAGGTCGGCGAGAGACTAATTCACCCCTCCACTTT. This sequence encodes CASILGRRETNSPLHF.

V is TRBV7-3 and J is TRBJ2-5; 10 positions agree with TRBD2. The CDR3 contains 15 residues. V lost 5 bases and J lost 5; bases outside the gene matches: 8. CDR1 is SGHTA and CDR2 is FQGTGA in the germline V gene. This CDR3 is CASSMGLARGETQYF. The DNA for the CDR3 is TGTGCCAGCAGCATGGGACTAGCGAGGGGGGAGACCCAGTACTTC. Full variable domain (outside the CDR3, taken from reference TRBV7-3 and TRBJ2-5): GAGVSQTPSNKVTEKGKYVELRCDPISGHTALYWYRQSLGQGPEFLIYFQGTGAADDSGLPNDRFFAVRPEGSVSTLKIQRTERGDSAVYLCASSMGLARGETQYFGPGTRLLVL.

The V gene is TRBV19, the J gene TRBJ1-5; D remains ambiguous. The ends were cut back, 3 bases at V and 1 base at J, with 7 bases in the middle. CDR3 length: 14 amino acids. Germline loops: CDR1 LNHDA, CDR2 SQIVND (reference sequence). Here the CDR3 DNA reads TGTGCCAGTAGTATCGGAGGGAGCAATCAGCCCCAGCATTTT. This gives the protein CASSIGGSNQPQHF.

The J gene is TRBJ1-1, the V gene TRBV7-9, with TRBD1 identical over 9 bases. The CDR3 consists of 15 residues. V was clipped by 8 bases and J by 3 bases; unmatched bases: 10. The germline gives CDR1 SEHNR, CDR2 FQNEAQ (reference sequence). The CDR3 coding sequence is TGTGCCAGCTCTTCAGGGGACAGGGATCACACTGAAGCTTTCTTT. It codes for CASSSGDRDHTEAFF. The complete variable domain, with remaining parts taken from reference TRBV7-9 and TRBJ1-1, reads DTGVSQNPRHKITKRGQNVTFRCDPISEHNRLYWYRQTLGQGPEFLTYFQNEAQLEKSRLLSDRFSAERPKGSFSTLEIQRTEQGDSAMYLCASSSGDRDHTEAFFGQGTRLTVV.

This rearrangement joins TRBV29-1 to TRBJ1-2; a weak D match, TRBD1 (5 bases). CDR1 and CDR2 (germline): SQVTM, ANQGSEA. V lost 8 bases and J lost 3, with 16 bases in between. The CDR3 length is 13 residues. CDR3 in amino acids: CSSTGRGDYGYTF. As DNA, the CDR3 is TGCAGCTCTACAGGACGGGGGGACTATGGCTACACCTTC.

The chain joins TRBV7-3 to TRBJ2-7; 8 bases agree with TRBD1. The CDR3 loop spans 13 amino acids. V lost 5 bases and J lost 4; bases outside the gene matches: 4. Germline assignment: CDR1 SGHTA and CDR2 FQGTGA. Here the CDR3 reads CASSTGQGYEQYF. DNA of the CDR3: TGTGCCAGCAGCACAGGACAGGGTTACGAGCAGTACTTC.

This chain connects TRBV21-1 to TRBJ2-7; TRBD1 is the table's D call and was not checked against the DNA. TRBV21-1 is classified as a pseudogene. This CDR3 spans 13 amino acids. The CDR3 protein is CASSRQQAYEQYF. For the CDR3, the DNA is TGTGCCAGCAGCAGACAGCAAGCCTACGAGCAGTACTTC.

V is TRBV7-7 and J is TRBJ2-6; 7 bases line up with TRBD1. Losses at the gene ends were 6 bases for V and 0 bases for J; bases not matched to a gene: 8. This CDR3 contains 17 residues. Germline V gives CDR1 SSHAT, CDR2 FNYEAQ (reference sequence). CDR3 protein: CASSYRDSSSGANVLTF. DNA for the CDR3: TGTGCCAGCAGTTACCGGGACAGTAGCTCTGGGGCCAACGTCCTGACTTTC.

V usage is TRBV7-3 and J usage is TRBJ1-1; D is ambiguous. CDR1 is SGHTA and CDR2 is FQGTGA in the germline V gene. Trimming left V 2 bases short and J 4 bases short, with 8 bases between. This CDR3 region has 13 residues. The CDR3 is CASSLYSATEAFF. CDR3 coding DNA: TGTGCCAGCAGCTTATATTCGGCCACTGAAGCTTTCTTT.

This clone showed up just a few times. The chain joins TRBV4-3 to TRBJ2-6; 9 positions match TRBD1. With V trimmed by 1 base and J by 1 base, 5 bases remained unmatched. Germline CDR1 is LGHNA and CDR2 is YSLEER. The CDR3 has 18 amino acids. The CDR3 loop reads CASSQAGTGTSGANVLTF. CDR3 coding DNA: TGCGCCAGCAGCCAAGCCGGGACAGGGACATCTGGGGCCAACGTCCTGACTTTC.

CDR3 nucleotide sequence: TGTGCCAGCAGCCAAGATGTAGGAGGTCGTTATGGCTACACCTTC. Translation gives CASSQDVGGRYGYTF. V is TRBV14 and J is TRBJ1-2; no reliable D call. The CDR3 contains 15 residues. Germline V gene data show CDR1 as SGHDN and CDR2 as FVKESK. The V and J ends lost 0 bases and 5 bases respectively, with 13 bases between them.

The genes are TRBV27 and TRBJ1-2; maybe TRBD1 (5 bases). Trimming cost V 3 bases and J 1 base, with 12 bases left between them. Germline V gives CDR1 MNHEY, CDR2 SMNVEV (reference sequence). The CDR3 contains 15 residues. CDR3 protein: CASSFSREVNYGYTF. CDR3 sequence (DNA): TGTGCCAGCAGTTTTTCCAGGGAAGTTAACTATGGCTACACCTTC.

V usage is TRBV27 and J usage is TRBJ1-1; 7 bases line up with TRBD1. Germline CDR1 and CDR2: MNHEY and SMNVEV (reference sequence). V lost 0 bases and J lost 3; bases outside the gene matches: 13. The CDR3 is 18 amino acids. CDR3 region: CASSLSIVQGGTYTEAFF. The CDR3 nucleotides are TGTGCCAGCAGTTTATCAATTGTCCAGGGGGGCACTTACACTGAAGCTTTCTTT.

This chain connects TRBV6-5 to TRBJ1-1; the D gene is possibly TRBD1 (5 bases). V lost 2 bases and J lost 4, with 14 bases in between. CDR3 length: 15 amino acids. Looked up from germline, CDR1 is MNHEY and CDR2 is SVGAGI. The CDR3 sequence is CASSYVSPGVTEAFF. CDR3 DNA: TGTGCCAGCAGTTACGTTAGTCCGGGGGTCACTGAAGCTTTCTTT.

The chain is built from TRBV7-2 and TRBJ1-2; maybe TRBD1 (6 bases). Trimming pared 5 bases from V and 8 bases from J, leaving 24 bases between. The CDR3 spans 16 residues. Germline V gives CDR1 SGHTA, CDR2 FQGNSA. CDR3 nucleotide sequence: TGTGCCAGCAGCCGCACAGGTCCGGGACAAGCTCGCGGCTACACCTTC. It specifies CASSRTGPGQARGYTF. Using reference TRBV7-2 and TRBJ1-2 for the parts outside the CDR3, the full variable domain is GAGVSQSPSNKVTEKGKDVELRCDPISGHTALYWYRQSLGQGLEFLIYFQGNSAPDKSGLPSDRFSAERTGGSVSTLTIQRTQQEDSAVYLCASSRTGPGQARGYTFGSGTRLTVV.

This chain uses TRBV29-1 with TRBJ2-3; D not certain. The CDR3 contains 14 residues. In germline, CDR1 is SQVTM, CDR2 ANQGSEA. V shed 5 bases and J shed 0 bases, with 12 bases lying between them. The chain's CDR3 is CSVQYQVSTDTQYF. The CDR3 nucleotides are TGCAGCGTTCAGTATCAGGTTAGCACAGATACGCAGTATTTT.

The J gene is TRBJ2-1, the V gene TRBV7-9; TRBD1 agrees at 7 bases. The CDR3 spans 15 residues. CDR1 and CDR2 (germline): SEHNR, FQNEAQ (reference sequence). J lost 2 bases, V lost 1 base, and 2 bases had no gene match. Written as DNA, the CDR3 is TGTGCCAGCAGCTTAGGACAGGGCGCCTACAATGAGCAGTTCTTC. It specifies CASSLGQGAYNEQFF.

Here the CDR3 reads CASSLGGLGWPGNTIYF. The CDR3 nucleotides read TGTGCCAGCAGCTTGGGGGGCCTAGGTTGGCCCGGAAACACCATATATTTT. The chain is built from TRBV5-6 and TRBJ1-3; TRBD1 is a possible D gene (5 bases). V dropped 0 bases and J dropped 4 bases, with 17 bases sitting between them. Germline CDR1 is SGHDT and CDR2 is YYEEEE. The CDR3 has 17 amino acids.

The chain uses TRBV18 and TRBJ1-1; possible D gene TRBD1, 6 bases. The V end was cut by 5 bases, the J end by 1 base, with 11 bases between. CDR1 KGHSH and CDR2 LQKENI come from the germline V gene. CDR3 size: 14 residues. This CDR3 reads CASSMDSPNTEAFF. In DNA form, the CDR3 reads TGTGCCAGCTCAATGGACAGCCCGAACACTGAAGCTTTCTTT.